This entry concerns a single T cell receptor (beta chain). What it binds is not known. It was via CD45RO/CCR7/CD25/CD127/CD95/CD27 that CD4+ naive, central memory, regulatory and stem cell-like memory cells were sorted. The sequenced template was cDNA made from the entire isolated RNA. Produced via immunoSEQ multiplex PCR; TCRdb's table is partial and in-frame only. The sample carries 300,000 to 400,000 clones, 9.6% recorded once. The data originate from a study of beta chain features in type 1 diabetes. Study-wide results and caveats: TCRB CDR3 length was moderately but significantly reduced in all four CD4+ subsets of Type 1 diabetes patients. In these data, an HLA type influence on TCRB rearrangement remained unresolved. Lower insertion and higher deletion counts appeared at VDJ junctions in type 1 diabetes patients.

What was sequenced was central memory CD4+ T cells from blood. This receptor was obtained from a man in his thirties or forties with type 1 diabetes.

In nucleotides, the CDR3 is TGCGCCAGCAGCCAAGATCCCGACAGGGTGGCGTACACTGAAGCTTTCTTT. This codes for CASSQDPDRVAYTEAFF. This chain uses TRBV4-1 with TRBJ1-1; 7 bases align to TRBD1. The CDR3 runs to 17 residues. Looked up from germline, CDR1 is MGHRA and CDR2 is YSYEKL. The ends lost 0 bases at V and 3 bases at J; junction bases unmatched: 10.